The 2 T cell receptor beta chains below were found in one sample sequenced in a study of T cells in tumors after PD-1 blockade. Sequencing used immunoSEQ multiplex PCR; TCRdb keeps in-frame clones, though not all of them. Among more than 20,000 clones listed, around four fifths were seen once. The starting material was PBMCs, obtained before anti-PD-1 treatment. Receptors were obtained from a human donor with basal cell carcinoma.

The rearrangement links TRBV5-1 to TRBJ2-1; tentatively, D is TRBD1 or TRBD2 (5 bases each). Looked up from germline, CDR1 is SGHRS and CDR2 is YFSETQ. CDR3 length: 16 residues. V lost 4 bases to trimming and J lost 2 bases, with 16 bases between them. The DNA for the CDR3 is TGCGCCAGCAGCCGAATCCCCGGGACCGCCTACAATGAGCAGTTCTTC. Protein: CASSRIPGTAYNEQFF. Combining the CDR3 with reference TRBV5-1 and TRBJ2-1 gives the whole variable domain KAGVTQTPRYLIKTRGQQVTLSCSPISGHRSVSWYQQTPGQGLQFLFEYFSETQRNKGNFPGRFSGRQFSNSRSEMNVSTLELGDSALYLCASSRIPGTAYNEQFFGPGTRLTVL.

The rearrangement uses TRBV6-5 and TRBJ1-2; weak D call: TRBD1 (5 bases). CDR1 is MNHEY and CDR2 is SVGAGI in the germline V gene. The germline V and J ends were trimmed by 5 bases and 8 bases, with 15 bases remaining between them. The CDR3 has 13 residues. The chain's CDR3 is CASSPPGLGGYTF. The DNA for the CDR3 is TGTGCCAGCAGTCCACCGGGACTTGGGGGCTACACCTTC.